Below are 25 T cell receptor beta chains sequenced from a single sample in a study of blood T cell repertoires in COVID-19. Some clones are missing from TCRdb's copy, which holds only in-frame ones; the method was immunoSEQ multiplex PCR. The repertoire holds roughly 57,000 clones, with about 87% as singletons. The sample was peripheral blood. These receptors came from a woman aged 55-70 years with COVID-19, enrolled during active disease.

This clone was detected only once. CDR3 sequence reads: CASSWEGPGGTDTQYF. The CDR3 DNA reads TGTGCCAGCAGCTGGGAGGGACCCGGTGGCACAGATACGCAGTATTTT. The chain employs TRBV7-3 and TRBJ2-3, with TRBD2 matching 7 bases. Germline V CDR1 and CDR2: SGHTA, FQGTGA. This CDR3 has 16 amino acids. With 4 bases clipped from V and 1 base from J, the junction kept 8 bases outside the gene matches.

This chain joins TRBV19 and TRBJ2-2, with TRBD2 matching 7 bases. The ends lost 1 base at V and 5 bases at J; junction bases unmatched: 4. Germline CDR1 and CDR2: LNHDA and SQIVND (reference sequence). This CDR3 comprises 15 residues. The CDR3 spells CASSIAGGSTGELFF. For the CDR3, the DNA is TGTGCCAGTAGTATAGCGGGAGGAAGTACCGGGGAGCTGTTTTTT. Full variable domain (rest looked up from reference TRBV19 and TRBJ2-2): DGGITQSPKYLFRKEGQNVTLSCEQNLNHDAMYWYRQDPGQGLRLIYYSQIVNDFQKGDIAEGYSVSREKKESFPLTVTSAQKNPTAFYLCASSIAGGSTGELFFGEGSRLTVL.

This chain joins TRBV10-3 and TRBJ2-1; the match to TRBD2 covers 15 bases. Germline V CDR1 and CDR2: ENHRY, SYGVKD. The ends lost 6 bases at V and 9 bases at J; junction bases unmatched: 6. The CDR3 totals 15 residues. The CDR3 region has the DNA TGTGCCATCAGACGGACTAGCGGGAGGGCAAGTGAGCAGTTCTTC. This translates into CAIRRTSGRASEQFF.

The chain has TRBV29-1 and TRBJ2-1; 8 nucleotides match TRBD1. The V and J ends lost 7 bases and 2 bases, in that order; junction bases with no gene match: 16. The CDR3 loop spans 17 amino acids. Germline CDR1 and CDR2: SQVTM and ANQGSEA. The CDR3 DNA sequence: TGCAGCGGATTTAACTCCGGGACAGGTAAAACCTACAATGAGCAGTTCTTC. Translation gives CSGFNSGTGKTYNEQFF.

The chain joins TRBV2 to TRBJ1-5; the D is unclear. CDR1 and CDR2 from the germline V gene are SNHLY and FYNNEI. The V end lost 9 bases, the J end lost 0 bases, and 15 bases lay between the germline ends. The CDR3 loop spans 15 amino acids. In DNA form, the CDR3 reads TGTGCCAGTACCACCGACTACAATAGCAATCAGCCCCAGCATTTT. Protein sequence: CASTTDYNSNQPQHF.

The rearrangement joins TRBV20-1 to TRBJ2-3, with D maybe TRBD2 (5 bases). The CDR3 runs to 14 residues. V was trimmed by 3 bases and J by 5 bases, leaving 15 bases between them. CDR1 DFQATT and CDR2 SNEGSKA come from the germline V gene (reference sequence). The CDR3 DNA sequence: TGCAGTGCTAGTTTTCCAGCGGAAGGAGATACGCAGTATTTT. Its translation: CSASFPAEGDTQYF.

V is TRBV28 and J is TRBJ1-5, with D possibly being TRBD1 (5 bases). Deletions cut 3 bases from V and 6 bases from J, with 12 bases between. Germline-derived CDR1 and CDR2 are MDHEN and SYDVKM. CDR3 length equals 14 residues. The CDR3 region has the DNA TGTGCCAGCAGTTTGGATAGCGGGACTCAGCCCCAGCATTTT. It specifies CASSLDSGTQPQHF.

The J gene is TRBJ2-1, the V gene TRBV9, with 9 bases fitting TRBD2. Germline-derived CDR1 and CDR2 are SGDLS and YYNGEE. J lost 4 bases, V lost 4 bases, and 9 bases had no gene match. This CDR3 region has 16 residues. The CDR3, as DNA: TGTGCCAGCAGCCCAGCCGGGACTAGCAAGTACAATGAGCAGTTCTTC. Its translation: CASSPAGTSKYNEQFF.

This chain links TRBV27 with TRBJ1-1; D not resolved. Germline V lookup: CDR1 MNHEY, CDR2 SMNVEV (reference sequence). This CDR3 comprises 15 residues. Trimming took 1 base from V and 1 from J, leaving 10 bases between them. The CDR3, as DNA: TGTGCCAGCAGTTTATATCCCGACAAGAACACTGAAGCTTTCTTT. Its translation is CASSLYPDKNTEAFF.

The rearrangement joins TRBV28 to TRBJ2-1, with a weak D call TRBD1 (5 bases). This CDR3 comprises 13 residues. V lost 7 bases and J lost 5, with 12 bases in between. Germline loops: CDR1 MDHEN, CDR2 SYDVKM. This CDR3 is CASTRQRDNEQFF. DNA for the CDR3: TGTGCCAGCACCCGACAGCGCGACAATGAGCAGTTCTTC.

The rearrangement uses TRBV30 and TRBJ1-5; D is unresolved. The CDR3 consists of 13 residues. CDR1 is GTSNPN and CDR2 is SVGIG in the germline V gene (reference sequence). The V end lost 6 bases, the J end lost 0 bases, and 9 bases lay between the germline ends. CDR3 sequence (DNA): TGTGCCTGTTCAGGTCATAGCAATCAGCCCCAGCATTTT. Amino acid sequence: CACSGHSNQPQHF.

The chain couples TRBV7-9 to TRBJ2-2; 8 positions agree with TRBD1. Germline-derived CDR1 and CDR2 are SEHNR and FQNEAQ (reference sequence). The V segment lost 5 bases and the J segment 0 bases; nucleotides outside the gene matches: 5. This CDR3 comprises 16 residues. In nucleotides, the CDR3 is TGTGCCAGCAGCCCCCAGGGGGCGGCGAACACCGGGGAGCTGTTTTTT. Protein: CASSPQGAANTGELFF.

The chain employs TRBV25-1 and TRBJ2-3; D might be TRBD1 (6 bases). The V end was cut by 6 bases, the J end by 2 bases, with 12 bases between. The length of the CDR3 is 14 residues. Germline V gene lookup returns CDR1 MGHDK and CDR2 SYGVNS. Here the CDR3 DNA reads TGTGCCAGCAGAGGACAGACCTACACAGATACGCAGTATTTT. Its protein product is CASRGQTYTDTQYF.

The V call is TRBV15, the J call TRBJ2-1; TRBD2 matches at 12 bases. Germline trimming cut 2 bases from V and 8 bases from J; bases unmatched to any gene: 7. Per germline, CDR1 LNHNV and CDR2 YYDKDF (reference sequence). This CDR3 contains 16 residues. In nucleotides, the CDR3 is TGTGCCACCAGCAGATTGACTAGCGGGAGTATCTATGAGCAGTTCTTC. Its translation is CATSRLTSGSIYEQFF.

This chain uses TRBV11-3 with TRBJ2-1; 10 bases align to TRBD1. Germline V gene sequence: CDR1 SGHNT, CDR2 YENEEA. This CDR3 is 14 amino acids long. J was trimmed by 6 bases and V by 5 bases; bases with no gene match: 4. CDR3 sequence reads: CASSNGQGVNEQFF. CDR3 sequence (DNA): TGTGCCAGCAGCAACGGACAGGGGGTCAATGAGCAGTTCTTC.

A few counts support this clone. The J gene is TRBJ1-5, the V gene TRBV29-1; D perhaps matches TRBD1 (5 bases). The CDR3 length is 13 residues. Germline loops: CDR1 SQVTM, CDR2 ANQGSEA. V lost 7 bases and J lost 6, with 16 bases in between. The CDR3 protein is CSAETVGGQPQHF. Written as DNA, the CDR3 is TGCAGCGCGGAAACGGTGGGGGGTCAGCCCCAGCATTTT.

This sequence joins TRBV4-2 and TRBJ2-7, with D perhaps matching TRBD1 (6 bases). This CDR3 is 16 amino acids long. Trimming left V 1 base short and J 5 bases short, with 18 bases between. Germline V gene sequence: CDR1 LGHNA, CDR2 YNFKEQ. CDR3 in DNA: TGTGCCAGCAGCCAAGCCCGAGGCAGGGGTGTGGACGAGCAGTACTTC. It codes for CASSQARGRGVDEQYF.

The J gene is TRBJ2-3, the V gene TRBV27, with D possibly being TRBD2 (6 bases). The CDR3 length is 18 residues. The V gene's germline CDR1 is MNHEY and CDR2 SMNVEV (reference sequence). V shed 4 bases and J shed 0 bases, with 20 bases lying between them. The CDR3 bases are TGTGCCAGCAGTTCCCCTCGGAGGGGTGGGAGAAGCACAGATACGCAGTATTTT. Protein: CASSSPRRGGRSTDTQYF.

The gene calls are TRBV2 and TRBJ1-4; 9 bases line up with TRBD1. The CDR3 loop spans 14 amino acids. CDR1 is SNHLY and CDR2 is FYNNEI in the germline V gene. J was trimmed by 7 bases and V by 7 bases; bases with no gene match: 7. CDR3 bases: TGTGCCAGCATTTACGACAGGGGGGTTGAAAAACTGTTTTTT. Protein sequence: CASIYDRGVEKLFF. The variable domain in full, completed from reference TRBV2 and TRBJ1-4, reads EPEVTQTPSHQVTQMGQEVILRCVPISNHLYFYWYRQILGQKVEFLVSFYNNEISEKSEIFDDQFSVERPDGSNFTLKIRSTKLEDSAMYFCASIYDRGVEKLFFGSGTQLSVL.

V gene TRBV13 combines with J gene TRBJ1-6; D is ambiguous. V gave up 3 bases and J gave up 6 bases, with 12 bases separating them. Germline CDR1 is PRHDT and CDR2 is FYEKMQ (reference sequence). This CDR3 spans 15 amino acids. The CDR3 DNA follows: TGTGCCAGCAGCTTTAGTACCGCCTTTAATTCACCCCTCCACTTT. It is translated as CASSFSTAFNSPLHF.

V usage is TRBV2 and J usage is TRBJ1-1; D not certain. Trimming took off 0 bases at V and 7 bases at J, with 15 bases between the two ends. This CDR3 spans 15 amino acids. Per germline, CDR1 SNHLY and CDR2 FYNNEI. CDR3 sequence reads: CASSEAQTGVGEAFF. In nucleotides, the CDR3 is TGTGCCAGCAGTGAAGCTCAGACCGGGGTTGGTGAAGCTTTCTTT.

This clone has a handful of counts. The V call is TRBV6-5, the J call TRBJ2-7; 9 bases are a match to TRBD1. V dropped 5 bases and J dropped 3; count of bases not matched to a gene: 5. Germline CDR1 is MNHEY and CDR2 is SVGAGI. This CDR3 contains 14 residues. The DNA of the CDR3 is TGTGCCAGCAGTCGGAGGGACAGGGACTACGAGCAGTACTTC. This translates into CASSRRDRDYEQYF.

The chain employs TRBV5-1 and TRBJ1-1, with 9 bases matching TRBD1. The J segment lost 4 bases and the V segment lost 0 bases, leaving 4 bases of the junction unmatched. The CDR3 loop spans 15 amino acids. Germline V gene sequence: CDR1 SGHRS, CDR2 YFSETQ. The CDR3 region is CASSLVGQGRTEAFF. The CDR3 coding sequence is TGCGCCAGCAGCTTGGTGGGACAGGGTCGCACTGAAGCTTTCTTT. Drawing the rest from reference TRBV5-1 and TRBJ1-1, the complete variable domain is KAGVTQTPRYLIKTRGQQVTLSCSPISGHRSVSWYQQTPGQGLQFLFEYFSETQRNKGNFPGRFSGRQFSNSRSEMNVSTLELGDSALYLCASSLVGQGRTEAFFGQGTRLTVV.

The CDR3 sequence is CASRAGLGNYGYTF. CDR3 bases: TGTGCCAGCAGAGCGGGATTGGGGAACTATGGCTACACCTTC. The rearrangement uses TRBV6-5 and TRBJ1-2; D not resolved. Trimming cost V 6 bases and J 2 bases, with 13 bases left between them. The CDR3 totals 14 residues. CDR1 and CDR2 (germline): MNHEY, SVGAGI.

DNA of the CDR3: TGTGCCAGCAGACGGGGACTATTGATGGAACAAGAGACCCAGTACTTC. Translating it yields CASRRGLLMEQETQYF. The V and J genes are TRBV7-9 and TRBJ2-5; 7 bases align to TRBD2. The CDR3 has 16 residues. Per germline, CDR1 SEHNR and CDR2 FQNEAQ (reference sequence). V was clipped by 6 bases and J by 2 bases; unmatched bases: 12.